The clone carrying this T cell receptor beta chain was picked up many times. Ophthalmopathy in the donors was of moderate-to-severe activity, with CAS ≥3, NOSPECS ≥4 and duration under 3 months. Clinical symptoms, serum thyroxine, TRAb, thyroid ultrasound and orbital computed tomography were relied on for diagnosis. The authors amplified TCR beta CDR3 regions from RNA transcripts. Following a first-round RT-PCR that used HTBI primers, a second-round multiplex PCR was carried out. TCRdb reanalysed the multiplex PCR reads using MiXCR and keeps one entry per CDR3 protein. The repertoire has about 150,000 distinct CDR3 sequences, around two fifths of them found once; the top ten carry roughly 5.2%. This sample is part of a study of Graves' ophthalmopathy and Graves' hyperthyroidism. V was clipped by 6 bases and J by 3 bases; unmatched bases: 5. Germline CDR1 is SGHVS and CDR2 is FQNEAQ. The CDR3 runs to 14 residues.

The chain couples TRBV7-8 to TRBJ2-7, with 10 bases aligning to TRBD1. The receptor comes from a woman between 40 and 50 years old with Graves' ophthalmopathy. Input material: peripheral blood. CDR3 protein: CASREGTGDYEQYF. CDR3 nucleotides: TGTGCCAGCAGAGAAGGGACAGGGGACTACGAGCAGTACTTC.